This is a list of T cell receptor beta chains from one sample in a study of shared clonotypes between healthy human individuals. Profiled with immunoSEQ multiplex PCR; TCRdb holds only in-frame clones, not every one. The data contain roughly 2,500,000 clones, roughly 93% of them singletons. Sequenced: naive CD4+ T cells from PBMCs. These TCRs come from a man in his late teens or twenties in good health. Some clones in this sample may be carry-over from other donors' samples. Each CDR3 is given with its conserved first and last residue. The order of the fields is V gene, D gene, J gene, CDR3 protein, CDR3 DNA. D genes are given only for firm matches.

TRBV4-3,NA,TRBJ1-5,CASSRGPDQPQHF,TGCGCCAGCAGCCGAGGACCCGATCAGCCCCAGCATTTT
TRBV7-6,TRBD1,TRBJ2-2,CASSLFEAGGSGELFF,TGTGCCAGCAGCTTATTCGAGGCAGGGGGAAGCGGGGAGCTGTTTTTT
TRBV5-4,TRBD2,TRBJ2-7,CASSPGLAGVRGEQYF,TGTGCCAGCAGCCCCGGACTAGCGGGAGTCAGGGGCGAGCAGTACTTC
TRBV14,NA,TRBJ1-4,CASSQEAPGEKLFF,TGTGCCAGCAGCCAAGAAGCCCCGGGGGAAAAACTGTTTTTT
TRBV7-9,NA,TRBJ2-1,CASSLAPFNEQFF,TGTGCCAGCAGCTTGGCGCCCTTTAATGAGCAGTTCTTC
TRBV10-3,NA,TRBJ2-2,CAAGAEDTGELFF,TGTGCCGCAGGAGCGGAGGACACCGGGGAGCTGTTTTTT
TRBV7-8,TRBD1,TRBJ2-7,CASSIGQGAYEQYF,TGTGCCAGCAGCATCGGACAGGGAGCATACGAGCAGTACTTC
TRBV5-1,NA,TRBJ1-2,CASSLGQDILANYGYTF,TGCGCCAGCAGCTTGGGACAGGATATATTGGCTAACTATGGCTACACCTTC
TRBV27,NA,TRBJ2-5,CASSFQGLETQYF,TGTGCCAGCAGTTTCCAGGGTTTGGAGACCCAGTACTTC
TRBV4-2,TRBD2,TRBJ2-7,CASSHSTSGTSYEQYF,TGTGCCAGCAGCCATTCTACTAGCGGGACCTCCTACGAGCAGTACTTC
TRBV7-2,NA,TRBJ2-3,CASSLDFSRDTQYF,TGTGCCAGCAGCCTTGACTTCTCCCGCGACACGCAGTATTTT
TRBV9,NA,TRBJ2-3,CASSVGGEFVDTQYF,TGTGCCAGCAGCGTAGGGGGTGAGTTTGTGGATACGCAGTATTTT
TRBV7-2,TRBD2,TRBJ2-4,CASSPIAGTKNIQYF,TGTGCCAGCAGCCCCATAGCGGGAACCAAAAACATTCAGTACTTC
TRBV11-2,NA,TRBJ1-5,CASSLVGGNQPQHF,TGTGCCAGCAGCTTAGTTGGGGGCAACCAGCCCCAGCATTTT
TRBV28,NA,TRBJ2-7,CASSSQGREQYF,TGTGCCAGCAGTTCACAGGGCCGCGAGCAGTACTTC
TRBV5-1,NA,TRBJ2-2,CASSLSFTGELFF,TGCGCCAGCAGCTTGAGTTTCACCGGGGAGCTGTTTTTT
TRBV18,TRBD2,TRBJ2-3,CASSPWVAGASTDTQYF,TGTGCCAGCTCACCATGGGTAGCGGGGGCATCCACAGATACGCAGTATTTT
TRBV28,TRBD1,TRBJ2-7,CASITGGMYEQYF,TGTGCCAGCATAACAGGGGGCATGTACGAGCAGTACTTC
TRBV4-1,TRBD2,TRBJ2-3,CASSQFGLATDTQYF,TGCGCCAGCAGCCAATTCGGACTAGCCACAGATACGCAGTATTTT
TRBV6-1,NA,TRBJ2-1,CASNSLQNEQFF,TGTGCCAGCAACTCACTACAGAATGAGCAGTTCTTC
TRBV28,TRBD2,TRBJ2-1,CASSPAASGSYNEQFF,TGTGCCAGCAGCCCCGCCGCTAGCGGGTCCTACAATGAGCAGTTCTTC
TRBV19,TRBD2,TRBJ2-7,CASSTGSGRAGYEQYF,TGTGCCAGTAGTACCGGAAGCGGGAGGGCCGGGTACGAGCAGTACTTC